Below, 18 T cell receptor beta chains from the same sample are listed, as sequenced in a study of blood T cell repertoires in COVID-19. Libraries were prepared by immunoSEQ multiplex PCR; TCRdb keeps only in-frame clonotypes and omits some of them. The profile shows fewer than 400,000 clones, 88% of them singletons. The sequenced sample was PBMCs or T cells enriched from blood (not recorded which). These receptors were collected from a man aged 25-45 years who had recovered from COVID-19.

The chain recombines TRBV27 with TRBJ1-1; a possible D gene is TRBD1 (5 bases). Germline lookup yields CDR1 MNHEY and CDR2 SMNVEV (reference sequence). CDR3 length: 16 amino acids. V lost 8 bases and J 4 bases, leaving 23 bases between the germline ends. The CDR3 DNA reads as TGTGCCAGCGATATCATATATGGGGGGGAGGGCACTGAAGCTTTCTTT. It yields the protein CASDIIYGGEGTEAFF.

The CDR3 nucleotides read TGTGCCAGCAAGGCTTTAGGAGGTAATTCACCCCTCCACTTT. This translates into CASKALGGNSPLHF. The chain employs TRBV2 and TRBJ1-6, with D hard to call. V lost 7 bases and J 6 bases, leaving 13 bases between the germline ends. The CDR3 totals 14 residues. Germline CDR1 reads SNHLY; CDR2 reads FYNNEI.

This chain uses TRBV7-8 with TRBJ2-7; TRBD2 matches 10 bases. In germline, CDR1 is SGHVS, CDR2 FQNEAQ. The CDR3 spans 16 residues. The J segment lost 0 bases and the V segment lost 5 bases, leaving 7 bases of the junction unmatched. The CDR3 DNA sequence: TGTGCCAGCAGCCCTCAAGCGGGGGGGAGCTCCTACGAGCAGTACTTC. It translates to CASSPQAGGSSYEQYF.

The gene calls are TRBV27 and TRBJ2-5; D not resolved. Germline lookup yields CDR1 MNHEY and CDR2 SMNVEV (reference sequence). This CDR3 has 14 residues. V shed 3 bases and J shed 8 bases, with 16 bases lying between them. The CDR3 reads CASSFQPASETQYF. DNA for the CDR3: TGTGCCAGCAGTTTCCAACCAGCGTCCGAAACCCAGTACTTC.

This chain uses TRBV9 with TRBJ1-5; D is undetermined. The CDR3 sequence is 15 residues long. Germline assignment: CDR1 SGDLS and CDR2 YYNGEE. V dropped 2 bases and J dropped 4 bases, with 13 bases sitting between them. DNA for the CDR3: TGTGCCAGCAGCGTCACGTCCGGGGTAAATCAGCCCCAGCATTTT. Residues: CASSVTSGVNQPQHF. Full variable domain (rest looked up from reference TRBV9 and TRBJ1-5): DSGVTQTPKHLITATGQRVTLRCSPRSGDLSVYWYQQSLDQGLQFLIQYYNGEERAKGNILERFSAQQFPDLHSELNLSSLELGDSALYFCASSVTSGVNQPQHFGDGTRLSIL.

The sample holds one count of this clone. This chain uses TRBV7-9 with TRBJ2-1; the D gene is possibly TRBD1 (6 bases). Trimming removed 1 base from V and 7 bases from J, with 17 bases in between. The CDR3 has 16 residues. Germline values: CDR1 SEHNR, CDR2 FQNEAQ (reference sequence). The CDR3 DNA follows: TGTGCCAGCAGCTTAGGAGGGGGTAGCTTAGAAAATGAGCAGTTCTTC. Protein sequence: CASSLGGGSLENEQFF.

Comment on this clone: A read error may produce the germline difference seen at one junction end. The gene calls are TRBV2 and TRBJ2-5, with D possibly being TRBD2 (6 bases). CDR3 length equals 15 residues. Germline V gene data show CDR1 as SNHLY and CDR2 as FYNNEI. The CDR3 loop is CASREGTPRVETQYF. CDR3 coding DNA: TGTGCCAGCAGGGAAGGGACTCCGAGGGTGGAGACCCAGTACTTC.

This sequence joins TRBV10-3 and TRBJ1-1; perhaps TRBD1 as D (6 bases). The CDR3 loop spans 12 amino acids. Germline CDR1 ENHRY, CDR2 SYGVKD. Deletions cut 3 bases from V and 7 bases from J, with 9 bases between. In DNA, the CDR3 is TGTGCCATCAGTGAAGGGGGAGTTGAAGCTTTCTTT. This sequence encodes CAISEGGVEAFF.

The chain couples TRBV5-1 to TRBJ2-5, with 9 bases fitting TRBD2. From germline, CDR1 is SGHRS and CDR2 YFSETQ. With V trimmed by 0 bases and J by 2 bases, 5 bases remained unmatched. The CDR3 totals 16 residues. CDR3 region: CASSLGVAGAQETQYF. The CDR3, as DNA: TGCGCCAGCAGCTTGGGCGTAGCGGGGGCACAAGAGACCCAGTACTTC.

The V call is TRBV10-1, the J call TRBJ1-5, with 9 bases lining up with TRBD1. This CDR3 comprises 14 residues. With V trimmed by 2 bases and J by 9 bases, 5 bases remained unmatched. Per the germline V gene, CDR1 is WNHNN and CDR2 is SYGVQD (reference sequence). The CDR3 sequence is CASSERQGVGPQHF. In nucleotides, the CDR3 is TGCGCCAGCAGTGAGAGACAGGGGGTAGGGCCCCAGCATTTT.

The V gene is TRBV13, the J gene TRBJ2-5, with D maybe TRBD1 (5 bases). The CDR3 extends over 15 amino acids. CDR1 is PRHDT, CDR2 FYEKMQ, per germline (reference sequence). Trimming removed 4 bases at V and 4 bases at J, with 16 bases between. The CDR3 nucleotides read TGTGCCAGCAGCTCAAGGGGATGGGTGGGAGAGACCCAGTACTTC. It translates to CASSSRGWVGETQYF.

V gene TRBV19 combines with J gene TRBJ1-5; D remains unclear. Trimming removed 1 base at V and 1 base at J, with 8 bases between. In germline, CDR1 is LNHDA, CDR2 SQIVND (reference sequence). The CDR3 runs to 15 residues. The CDR3 sequence is CASSIVAGSNQPQHF. The CDR3 region has the DNA TGTGCCAGTAGTATAGTTGCGGGAAGCAATCAGCCCCAGCATTTT.

This chain joins TRBV6-5 and TRBJ2-7; maybe TRBD1 (5 bases). The CDR3 is 10 residues long. The V and J ends lost 6 bases and 6 bases respectively, with 6 bases between them. Germline CDR1 MNHEY, CDR2 SVGAGI. DNA of the CDR3: TGTGCCAGCAGAGGGGTCGAGCAGTACTTC. As protein: CASRGVEQYF.

The rearrangement joins TRBV7-9 to TRBJ2-3, with 7 bases matching TRBD2. CDR1 and CDR2 from the germline V gene are SEHNR and FQNEAQ (reference sequence). The CDR3 loop spans 15 amino acids. Trimming at V came to 4 bases and at J to 4 bases, leaving 8 bases not matched to a gene. As DNA, the CDR3 is TGTGCCAGCAGCTACCCGCGGGGGTCTCCAGATACGCAGTATTTT. Protein: CASSYPRGSPDTQYF.

V usage is TRBV7-9 and J usage is TRBJ1-6; D is perhaps TRBD1 (6 bases). The V gene's germline CDR1 is SEHNR and CDR2 FQNEAQ (reference sequence). The CDR3 is 15 amino acids. Trimming left V 3 bases short and J 5 bases short, with 11 bases between. CDR3 loop: CASSFRDTNNSPLHF. As DNA, the CDR3 is TGTGCCAGCAGCTTCCGGGACACAAATAATTCACCCCTCCACTTT.

The chain combines TRBV28 with TRBJ2-3; 10 bases align to TRBD1. CDR3 length equals 17 residues. CDR1 is MDHEN, CDR2 SYDVKM, per germline. With 0 bases clipped from V and 2 bases from J, the junction kept 5 bases outside the gene matches. The CDR3 spells CASSLWTGGGNTDTQYF. The DNA of the CDR3 is TGTGCCAGCAGTTTATGGACAGGGGGCGGGAACACAGATACGCAGTATTTT.

V usage is TRBV10-3 and J usage is TRBJ2-3, with 8 positions matching TRBD2. The CDR3 has 14 residues. The trim removed 10 bases at V and 3 bases at J, leaving 9 bases unmatched. CDR1 and CDR2 (germline): ENHRY, SYGVKD. CDR3 DNA sequence: TGTGCCACCAAAAGCGGGGGCCAAACAGATACGCAGTATTTT. This gives the protein CATKSGGQTDTQYF.

The V and J genes are TRBV6-5 and TRBJ1-4, with unresolved D. This CDR3 region has 14 residues. Trimming took 7 bases from V and 5 from J, leaving 14 bases between them. Germline V gene sequence: CDR1 MNHEY, CDR2 SVGAGI. The CDR3 protein is CASTRGHLNEKLFF. CDR3 in DNA: TGTGCCAGCACACGTGGGCACCTCAATGAAAAACTGTTTTTT.